Below are 32 T cell receptor beta chains sequenced from a single sample in a study of OX40 agonist ivuxolimab in advanced cancers. The method was immunoSEQ multiplex PCR; TCRdb's version includes in-frame clones alone and lacks a portion of them. The sample has tens of thousands of clones; about four fifths are singletons. The sequenced sample was CD4+ or CD8+ T cells sorted from blood, obtained in a trial of the OX40 agonist ivuxolimab. These receptors all come from an adult with an advanced solid tumor such as melanoma, head and neck, liver or kidney cancer.

The chain recombines TRBV10-2 with TRBJ1-2; TRBD1 matches 10 bases. The CDR3 sequence is 14 residues long. The germline V gene has CDR1 WSHSY and CDR2 SAAADI. V trimming: 8 bases; J trimming: 7 bases; junction bases outside the gene matches: 10. CDR3 sequence (DNA): TGCGCCAGCGGGGCCGGGACAGGGGTTAGTGGCTACACCTTC. Encoded protein: CASGAGTGVSGYTF.

The gene calls are TRBV9 and TRBJ2-2; D not certain. Germline loops: CDR1 SGDLS, CDR2 YYNGEE. This CDR3 is built from 17 residues. Trimming pared 0 bases from V and 7 bases from J, leaving 19 bases between. The CDR3 DNA follows: TGTGCCAGCAGCGTAGAGAGTAGGACCTCTCGCGGCGGGGAGCTGTTTTTT. Encoded protein: CASSVESRTSRGGELFF.

The V call is TRBV7-2, the J call TRBJ2-3; TRBD2 aligns across 10 bases. Germline CDR1 is SGHTA and CDR2 is FQGNSA. CDR3 size: 16 residues. With V trimmed by 4 bases and J by 2 bases, 6 bases remained unmatched. CDR3 sequence: CASSSLLAGYTDTQYF. The CDR3 DNA reads TGTGCCAGCAGCTCCCTACTAGCGGGGTACACAGATACGCAGTATTTT.

This chain links TRBV7-9 with TRBJ1-1; D possibly corresponds to TRBD1 (5 bases). The germline V and J ends were trimmed by 4 bases and 4 bases, with 10 bases remaining between them. CDR1 SEHNR and CDR2 FQNEAQ come from the germline V gene (reference sequence). This CDR3 is 13 amino acids long. The CDR3 here is CASSSQGGTEAFF. In DNA form, the CDR3 reads TGTGCCAGCAGCTCCCAGGGTGGCACTGAAGCTTTCTTT. The full variable domain, rest sourced from reference TRBV7-9 and TRBJ1-1, is DTGVSQNPRHKITKRGQNVTFRCDPISEHNRLYWYRQTLGQGPEFLTYFQNEAQLEKSRLLSDRFSAERPKGSFSTLEIQRTEQGDSAMYLCASSSQGGTEAFFGQGTRLTVV.

This chain joins TRBV5-1 and TRBJ2-1; 8 nucleotides align to TRBD2. The V gene's germline CDR1 is SGHRS and CDR2 YFSETQ. The CDR3 is 14 residues long. Trimming cost V 0 bases and J 8 bases; bases outside gene matches: 4. The CDR3 nucleotides read TGCGCCAGCAGCTTGGCGGGACTAGGTGATGAGCAGTTCTTC. It codes for CASSLAGLGDEQFF.

The rearrangement uses TRBV7-9 and TRBJ2-2; 9 bases line up with TRBD2. V shed 5 bases, J shed 2 bases, and the junction held 3 bases outside the gene matches. The CDR3 is made up of 15 amino acids. Per the germline V gene, CDR1 is SEHNR and CDR2 is FQNEAQ (reference sequence). CDR3 residues: CASSPSGTNTGELFF. In DNA, the CDR3 is TGTGCCAGCAGCCCTAGCGGGACCAACACCGGGGAGCTGTTTTTT. Full variable domain (outside the CDR3, taken from reference TRBV7-9 and TRBJ2-2): DTGVSQNPRHKITKRGQNVTFRCDPISEHNRLYWYRQTLGQGPEFLTYFQNEAQLEKSRLLSDRFSAERPKGSFSTLEIQRTEQGDSAMYLCASSPSGTNTGELFFGEGSRLTVL.

The chain couples TRBV19 to TRBJ2-6, with D uncertain. CDR1 is LNHDA and CDR2 is SQIVND in the germline V gene (reference sequence). Trimming shortened V by 7 bases and J by 2 bases, and 6 bases separated the two germline ends. The CDR3 contains 13 residues. The DNA of the CDR3 is TGTGCCAGTACTGCGACTGGGGCCAACGTCCTGACTTTC. It is translated as CASTATGANVLTF.

This clone was seen a few times. This rearrangement joins TRBV19 to TRBJ1-5; 7 nucleotides line up with TRBD1. The CDR3 contains 15 residues. With V trimmed by 3 bases and J by 3 bases, 5 bases remained unmatched. Germline assignment: CDR1 LNHDA and CDR2 SQIVND (reference sequence). The CDR3 DNA reads TGTGCCAGTAGTATCCGGGACAGCTACAATCAGCCCCAGCATTTT. Translated: CASSIRDSYNQPQHF.

The chain joins TRBV2 to TRBJ2-5, with no clear D. Germline lookup yields CDR1 SNHLY and CDR2 FYNNEI. Trimming took 6 bases from V and 2 from J, leaving 7 bases between them. This CDR3 has 12 residues. The CDR3 sequence: CASRANQETQYF. CDR3 DNA: TGTGCCAGCAGGGCCAATCAAGAGACCCAGTACTTC.

The chain combines TRBV29-1 with TRBJ2-2, with D perhaps given as TRBD1 or TRBD2 (5 bases each). The CDR3 runs to 13 residues. Looked up from germline, CDR1 is SQVTM and CDR2 is ANQGSEA. V was pared by 3 bases and J by 4 bases, with 9 bases between. The CDR3 coding sequence is TGCAGCGTTGACAGGGCGGGCACCGGGGAGCTGTTTTTT. It translates to CSVDRAGTGELFF.

The chain combines TRBV2 with TRBJ2-7; possibly TRBD1 for D (8 bases). V shed 11 bases and J shed 3 bases, with 17 bases lying between them. This CDR3 is 13 amino acids long. Germline V gives CDR1 SNHLY, CDR2 FYNNEI. Here the CDR3 DNA reads TGTGCCGGGCGGGGGACAGGAAACTACGAGCAGTACTTC. Translated: CAGRGTGNYEQYF.

The V gene is TRBV11-3, the J gene TRBJ1-1; no firm D call. The V and J ends lost 8 bases and 1 base respectively, with 8 bases between them. The CDR3 extends over 12 amino acids. Germline V gene data show CDR1 as SGHNT and CDR2 as YENEEA. CDR3: CASQDQNTEAFF. The CDR3 DNA reads TGTGCCAGCCAAGATCAGAACACTGAAGCTTTCTTT.

Turning to this clone: Germline and junction disagree at one end, which may indicate a read error. The J gene is TRBJ2-1, the V gene TRBV19, with 9 positions matching TRBD2. The CDR3 is 12 residues long. Germline V lookup: CDR1 LNHDA, CDR2 SQIVND (reference sequence). The CDR3 region is CASSIDGGRAVF. CDR3 nucleotides: TGTGCCAGTAGTATAGATGGCGGGAGGGCCGTCTTC.

CDR3 DNA sequence: TGTGCCAGCAGCTTATTGATGACAGGGGGCAATCAGCCCCAGCATTTT. It translates to CASSLLMTGGNQPQHF. The chain couples TRBV7-8 to TRBJ1-5; TRBD1 matches 8 bases. With V trimmed by 2 bases and J by 2 bases, 5 bases remained unmatched. In germline, CDR1 is SGHVS, CDR2 FQNEAQ. The CDR3 is 16 amino acids.

The chain couples TRBV5-4 to TRBJ1-2; no firm D call. Germline-derived CDR1 and CDR2 are SGHNT and YYREEE (reference sequence). The CDR3 extends over 15 amino acids. Trimming took 0 bases from V and 3 from J, leaving 12 bases between them. CDR3 residues: CASSLASAYYYGYTF. In DNA form, the CDR3 reads TGTGCCAGCAGCTTGGCCTCGGCCTACTACTATGGCTACACCTTC.

Turning to this clone: The junction and the germline gene differ at one end; a read error may be behind it. The rearrangement uses TRBV6-4 and TRBJ2-2, with D perhaps TRBD2 (5 bases). CDR3 length equals 14 residues. The germline V gene has CDR1 MRHNA and CDR2 SNTAGT. DNA for the CDR3: TGTGCCAGCACCCCGTCCATCTCACACCGGGGAGCTGTTTTT. This codes for CASTPSISHRGAVF.

This sequence joins TRBV5-1 and TRBJ2-5, with 7 nucleotides matching TRBD1. Trimming took 4 bases from V and 3 from J; bases not matched to a gene: 6. The CDR3 totals 14 residues. The germline gives CDR1 SGHRS, CDR2 YFSETQ. CDR3 nucleotide sequence: TGCGCCAGCAGCGGGGACAGACTTAAAGAGACCCAGTACTTC. Amino acids: CASSGDRLKETQYF.

The V gene is TRBV18, the J gene TRBJ2-1; D tentatively fits TRBD1 or TRBD2 (5 bases each). Germline V gives CDR1 KGHSH, CDR2 LQKENI. Trimming took 3 bases from V and 5 from J, leaving 17 bases between them. The CDR3 length is 16 residues. The DNA for the CDR3 is TGTGCCAGCTCACCGGACACGGGGCGCGGTGACAATGAGCAGTTCTTC. This translates into CASSPDTGRGDNEQFF.

V gene TRBV7-3 combines with J gene TRBJ2-1; D gene unclear. V was trimmed by 1 base and J by 4 bases, leaving 14 bases between them. The CDR3 extends over 16 amino acids. Per germline, CDR1 SGHTA and CDR2 FQGTGA. This chain's CDR3 is CASSLMYGPTYNEQFF. CDR3 in DNA: TGTGCCAGCAGCTTAATGTATGGTCCGACGTACAATGAGCAGTTCTTC.

The rearrangement links TRBV7-6 to TRBJ1-1; D remains unclear. The CDR3 runs to 12 residues. Trimming pared 5 bases from V and 4 bases from J, leaving 8 bases between. CDR1 is SGHVS and CDR2 is FNYEAQ in the germline V gene. CDR3 sequence (DNA): TGTGCCAGCAGCCCTCACTTCACTGAAGCTTTCTTT. It encodes CASSPHFTEAFF.

The V and J genes are TRBV7-9 and TRBJ2-7; TRBD2 is a possible D gene (7 bases). The germline V and J ends were trimmed by 5 bases and 5 bases, with 25 bases remaining between them. The CDR3 consists of 17 residues. Germline V gene data show CDR1 as SEHNR and CDR2 as FQNEAQ (reference sequence). In DNA form, the CDR3 reads TGTGCCAGCAGCCCGAGGGGGGGTCCGGCCGCCGTGAACGAGCAGTACTTC. This translates into CASSPRGGPAAVNEQYF. The entire variable domain, with the rest obtained from reference TRBV7-9 and TRBJ2-7, is as follows: DTGVSQNPRHKITKRGQNVTFRCDPISEHNRLYWYRQTLGQGPEFLTYFQNEAQLEKSRLLSDRFSAERPKGSFSTLEIQRTEQGDSAMYLCASSPRGGPAAVNEQYFGPGTRLTVT.

The chain uses TRBV7-3 and TRBJ2-1, with TRBD2 as a possible D gene (6 bases). The CDR3 is made up of 14 amino acids. CDR1 and CDR2 (germline): SGHTA, FQGTGA. Trimming shortened V by 3 bases and J by 0 bases, and 6 bases separated the two germline ends. The CDR3 region has the DNA TGTGCCAGCAGCTTGGGGGGCTCCTACAATGAGCAGTTCTTC. Translated, it gives CASSLGGSYNEQFF.

The chain is built from TRBV4-3 and TRBJ2-7; perhaps TRBD2 as D (6 bases). V lost 1 base to trimming and J lost 2 bases, with 15 bases between them. The CDR3 sequence is 16 residues long. Germline V gene lookup returns CDR1 LGHNA and CDR2 YSLEER. CDR3 sequence (DNA): TGCGCCAGCAGCCAAGTCTTTGCGGGATCAACCTACGAGCAGTACTTC. This translates into CASSQVFAGSTYEQYF.

CDR3 loop: CASSFPGRYEQYF. The CDR3 DNA reads TGTGCCAGCAGCTTCCCGGGTCGCTACGAGCAGTACTTC. The J gene is TRBJ2-7, the V gene TRBV13; D unresolved. The CDR3 spans 13 residues. Germline CDR1 PRHDT, CDR2 FYEKMQ (reference sequence). Trimming pared 3 bases from V and 3 bases from J, leaving 9 bases between.

V is TRBV5-4 and J is TRBJ2-1, with D perhaps assigned TRBD1 or TRBD2 (5 bases each). Germline loops: CDR1 SGHNT, CDR2 YYREEE (reference sequence). This CDR3 region has 17 residues. The V gene lost 2 bases and the J gene lost 2 bases, with 17 bases spanning the gap. CDR3 nucleotides: TGTGCCAGCAGCTTATACGGGACCCCCTTTACCTACAATGAGCAGTTCTTC. Translating gives CASSLYGTPFTYNEQFF.

The rearrangement uses TRBV2 and TRBJ2-3; no clear D gene. V was clipped by 0 bases and J by 1 base, with 8 bases between them. There are 15 residues in the CDR3. CDR1 and CDR2 (germline): SNHLY, FYNNEI. CDR3: CASSEAIGGTDTQYF. The CDR3 DNA reads TGTGCCAGCAGTGAAGCCATAGGAGGCACAGATACGCAGTATTTT.

This chain uses TRBV5-1 with TRBJ2-1; D possibly uses TRBD1 or TRBD2 (6 bases each). The germline V and J ends were trimmed by 0 bases and 7 bases, with 17 bases remaining between them. The CDR3 is 16 amino acids. Germline V gene data show CDR1 as SGHRS and CDR2 as YFSETQ. CDR3 bases: TGCGCCAGCAGCTTGGAGGTACGGGGGCCCGGGAATGAGCAGTTCTTC. Its translation: CASSLEVRGPGNEQFF.

The rearrangement links TRBV10-3 to TRBJ2-7, with D perhaps TRBD2 (6 bases). V lost 5 bases and J 3 bases, leaving 11 bases between the germline ends. This CDR3 has 13 amino acids. The germline CDR1 and CDR2 sequences are ENHRY and SYGVKD. The CDR3 region has the DNA TGTGCCATCAGTCAACCCGGGAGCTACGAGCAGTACGTC. This translates into CAISQPGSYEQYV.

The rearrangement uses TRBV7-3 and TRBJ2-3; 10 bases line up with TRBD2. The CDR3 is 16 amino acids. Germline CDR1 and CDR2: SGHTA and FQGTGA. With 2 bases clipped from V and 3 bases from J, the junction kept 5 bases outside the gene matches. In DNA form, the CDR3 reads TGTGCCAGCAGCTTATCGGCTAGCGGGAGAACAGATACGCAGTATTTT. Its protein is CASSLSASGRTDTQYF.

This chain connects TRBV7-6 to TRBJ2-5; D may correspond to TRBD1 or TRBD2 (5 bases each). The J call may be mistaken, given a closer DNA end match to TRBJ2-7. This CDR3 spans 18 amino acids. Looked up from germline, CDR1 is SGHVS and CDR2 is FNYEAQ. The CDR3 spells CASSWPPVGTDPADEQYF. As DNA, the CDR3 is TGTGCCAGCAGCTGGCCCCCCGTCGGGACCGACCCCGCTGACGAGCAGTACTTC.

The rearrangement joins TRBV5-1 to TRBJ1-4; D is possibly TRBD1 (5 bases). The CDR3 loop spans 13 amino acids. The germline CDR1 and CDR2 sequences are SGHRS and YFSETQ. The germline V and J ends were trimmed by 2 bases and 7 bases, with 9 bases remaining between them. CDR3 protein: CASSFTTGEKLFF. In DNA, the CDR3 is TGCGCCAGCAGCTTCACAACAGGTGAAAAACTGTTTTTT.

The V and J genes are TRBV5-1 and TRBJ1-5, with D tentatively TRBD1 (6 bases). V was cut by 0 bases and J by 0 bases, with 13 bases left in between. CDR1 is SGHRS and CDR2 is YFSETQ in the germline V gene. The CDR3 is 17 residues long. The CDR3 here is CASSLGTVYDSNQPQHF. In DNA, the CDR3 is TGCGCCAGCAGCTTGGGGACAGTCTACGATAGCAATCAGCCCCAGCATTTT.